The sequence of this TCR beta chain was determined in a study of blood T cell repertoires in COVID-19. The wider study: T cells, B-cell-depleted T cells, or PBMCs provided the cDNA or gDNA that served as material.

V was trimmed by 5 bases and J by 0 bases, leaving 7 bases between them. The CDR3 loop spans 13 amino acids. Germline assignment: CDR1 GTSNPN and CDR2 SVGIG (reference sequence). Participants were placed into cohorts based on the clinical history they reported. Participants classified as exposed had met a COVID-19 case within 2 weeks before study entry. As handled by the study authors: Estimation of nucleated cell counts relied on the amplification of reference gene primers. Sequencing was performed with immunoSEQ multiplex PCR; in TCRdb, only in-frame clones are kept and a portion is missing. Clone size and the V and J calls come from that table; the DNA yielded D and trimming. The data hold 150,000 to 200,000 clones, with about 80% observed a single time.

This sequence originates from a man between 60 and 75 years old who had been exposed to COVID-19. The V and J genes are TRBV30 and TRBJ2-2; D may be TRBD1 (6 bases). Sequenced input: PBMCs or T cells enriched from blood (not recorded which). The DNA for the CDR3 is TGTGCCTGGGGGGGCTCGAACACCGGGGAGCTGTTTTTT. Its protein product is CAWGGSNTGELFF.